This paragraph covers one TCR beta chain sequence. This entry is derived from a study of shared clonotypes between healthy human individuals. TCRdb's copy holds only in-frame clones and misses some; the assay was immunoSEQ multiplex PCR. The top ten clones hold about 0.34% of a sample with 1.6 million or so clones, around 98.5% of them seen once. Sequencing used naive CD4+ T cells sorted from blood. Subset reported: CD45RA+ positively selected. The TCR was taken from a man under 40 in good health.

The CDR3 nucleotides read TGTGCCAGCAGTCCGGGCGGGACTAGCGGCTCTGGGGCCAACGTCCTGACTTTC. The encoded protein is CASSPGGTSGSGANVLTF. The rearrangement uses TRBV28 and TRBJ2-6; 11 bases match TRBD2. The CDR3 has 18 residues. The V and J ends lost 5 bases and 0 bases, in that order; junction bases with no gene match: 6. In germline, CDR1 is MDHEN, CDR2 SYDVKM.